This T cell receptor (beta chain) emerged from a study of ipilimumab plus nivolumab after autologous stem cell transplantation. Overall study: Typical patient got a few ipilimumab doses and about eight nivolumab doses (median). The myeloma cohort included high-risk transplant-naive patients and patients relapsing within 3 years of a first autologous transplant.

Germline CDR1 SGHTS, CDR2 YDEGEE. J gave up 7 bases and V 0 bases, and 3 bases lay outside the gene matches. CDR3 length: 14 residues. The assay was immunoSEQ multiplex PCR, and TCRdb's table has in-frame clones only and misses some. The sample records 43,000 or so clones, 70% to 90% being singletons. Patients received nivolumab 3 mg/kg at weeks 1, 4, 7, 10, then fortnightly to week 26. This sequence was found in a male donor with multiple myeloma. The chain couples TRBV5-8 to TRBJ1-4; TRBD1 matches 7 bases. This material consisted of PBMCs, taken in a trial of ipilimumab plus nivolumab as post-transplant consolidation. CDR3 protein: CASSLEGAGEKLFF. In DNA, the CDR3 is TGTGCCAGCAGCTTGGAGGGGGCCGGTGAAAAACTGTTTTTT.